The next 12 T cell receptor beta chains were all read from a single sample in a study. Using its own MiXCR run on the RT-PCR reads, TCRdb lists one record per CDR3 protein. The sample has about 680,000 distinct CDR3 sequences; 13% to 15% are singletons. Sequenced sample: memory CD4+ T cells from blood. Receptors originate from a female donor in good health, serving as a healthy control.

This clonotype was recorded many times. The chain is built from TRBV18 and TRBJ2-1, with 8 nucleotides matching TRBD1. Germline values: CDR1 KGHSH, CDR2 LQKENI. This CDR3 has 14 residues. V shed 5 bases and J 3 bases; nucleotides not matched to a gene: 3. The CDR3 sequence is CASSSGGGYNEQFF. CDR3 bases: TGTGCCAGCTCATCAGGGGGCGGCTACAATGAGCAGTTCTTC.

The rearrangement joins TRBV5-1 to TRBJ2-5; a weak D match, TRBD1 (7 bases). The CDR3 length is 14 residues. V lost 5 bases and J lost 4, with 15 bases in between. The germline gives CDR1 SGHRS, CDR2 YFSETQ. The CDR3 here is CASRGGQPGETQYF. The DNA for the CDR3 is TGCGCCAGCAGGGGGGGACAGCCAGGAGAGACCCAGTACTTC.

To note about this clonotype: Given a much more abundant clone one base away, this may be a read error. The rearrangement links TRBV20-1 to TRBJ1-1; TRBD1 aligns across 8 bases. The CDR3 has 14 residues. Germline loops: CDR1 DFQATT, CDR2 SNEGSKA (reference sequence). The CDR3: CSARRQGWATKAFF. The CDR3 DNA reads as TGCAGTGCGCGACGACAGGGGTGGGCCACTAAAGCTTTCTTT.

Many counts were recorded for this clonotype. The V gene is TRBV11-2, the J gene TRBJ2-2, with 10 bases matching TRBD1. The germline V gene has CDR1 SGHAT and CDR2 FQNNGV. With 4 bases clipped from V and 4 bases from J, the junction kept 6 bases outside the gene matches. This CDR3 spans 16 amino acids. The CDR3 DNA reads TGTGCCAGCAGCTCGCTACGGGACAGGGGCACCGGGGAGCTGTTTTTT. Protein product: CASSSLRDRGTGELFF.

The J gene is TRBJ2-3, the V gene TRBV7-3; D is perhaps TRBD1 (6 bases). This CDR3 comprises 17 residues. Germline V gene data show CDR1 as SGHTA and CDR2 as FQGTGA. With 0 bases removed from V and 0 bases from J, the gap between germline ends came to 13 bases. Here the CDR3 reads CASSLTPQGGSTDTQYF. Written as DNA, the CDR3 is TGTGCCAGCAGCTTAACGCCACAGGGTGGAAGCACAGATACGCAGTATTTT.

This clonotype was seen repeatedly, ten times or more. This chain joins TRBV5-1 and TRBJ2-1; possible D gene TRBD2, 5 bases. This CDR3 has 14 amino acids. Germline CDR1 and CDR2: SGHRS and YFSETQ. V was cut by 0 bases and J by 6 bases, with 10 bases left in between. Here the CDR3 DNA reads TGCGCCAGCAGCTTGGCCCCGGGGTCCAATGAGCAGTTCTTC. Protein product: CASSLAPGSNEQFF.

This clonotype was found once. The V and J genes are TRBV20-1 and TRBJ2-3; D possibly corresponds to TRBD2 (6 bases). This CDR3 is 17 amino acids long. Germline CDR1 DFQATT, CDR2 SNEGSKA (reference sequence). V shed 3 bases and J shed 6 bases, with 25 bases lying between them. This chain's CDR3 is CSASLLVAGTPGDTQYF. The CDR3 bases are TGCAGTGCTAGTCTCTTGGTGGCGGGGACCCCGGGTGATACGCAGTATTTT.

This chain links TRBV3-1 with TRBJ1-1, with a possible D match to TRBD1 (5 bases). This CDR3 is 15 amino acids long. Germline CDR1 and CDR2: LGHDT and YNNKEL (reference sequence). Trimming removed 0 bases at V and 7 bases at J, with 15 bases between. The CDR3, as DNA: TGTGCCAGCAGCCAAGACTCGCGGGGCAAGGGTGAAGCTTTCTTT. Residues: CASSQDSRGKGEAFF. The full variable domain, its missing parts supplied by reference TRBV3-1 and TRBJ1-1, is DTAVSQTPKYLVTQMGNDKSIKCEQNLGHDTMYWYKQDSKKFLKIMFSYNNKELIINETVPNRFSPKSPDKAHLNLHINSLELGDSAVYFCASSQDSRGKGEAFFGQGTRLTVV.

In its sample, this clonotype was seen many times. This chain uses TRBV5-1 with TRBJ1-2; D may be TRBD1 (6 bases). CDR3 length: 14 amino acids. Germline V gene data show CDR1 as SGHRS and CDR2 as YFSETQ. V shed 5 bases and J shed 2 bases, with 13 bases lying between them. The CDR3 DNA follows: TGCGCCAGCAGTTTTGGGGACAACAACTATGGCTACACCTTC. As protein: CASSFGDNNYGYTF.

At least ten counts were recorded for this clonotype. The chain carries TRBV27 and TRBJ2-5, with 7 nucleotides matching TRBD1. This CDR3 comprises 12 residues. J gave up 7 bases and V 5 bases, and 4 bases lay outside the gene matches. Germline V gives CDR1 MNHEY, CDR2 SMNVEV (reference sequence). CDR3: CASSPTGLTQYF. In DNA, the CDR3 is TGTGCCAGCAGTCCGACAGGGCTGACCCAGTACTTC.

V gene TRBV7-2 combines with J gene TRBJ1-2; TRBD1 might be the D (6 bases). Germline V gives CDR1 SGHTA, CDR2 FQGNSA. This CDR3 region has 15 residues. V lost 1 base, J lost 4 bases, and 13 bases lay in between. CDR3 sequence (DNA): TGTGCCAGCAGCTTAGGAGGCGGACAGTCCTATGGCTACACCTTC. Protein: CASSLGGGQSYGYTF.

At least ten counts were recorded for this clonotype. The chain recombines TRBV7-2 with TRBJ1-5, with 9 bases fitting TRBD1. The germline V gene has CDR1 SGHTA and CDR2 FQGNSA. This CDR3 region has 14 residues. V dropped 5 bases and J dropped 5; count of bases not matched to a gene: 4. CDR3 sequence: CASSAGQGYQPQHF. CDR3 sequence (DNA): TGTGCCAGCAGCGCGGGACAGGGTTATCAGCCCCAGCATTTT.